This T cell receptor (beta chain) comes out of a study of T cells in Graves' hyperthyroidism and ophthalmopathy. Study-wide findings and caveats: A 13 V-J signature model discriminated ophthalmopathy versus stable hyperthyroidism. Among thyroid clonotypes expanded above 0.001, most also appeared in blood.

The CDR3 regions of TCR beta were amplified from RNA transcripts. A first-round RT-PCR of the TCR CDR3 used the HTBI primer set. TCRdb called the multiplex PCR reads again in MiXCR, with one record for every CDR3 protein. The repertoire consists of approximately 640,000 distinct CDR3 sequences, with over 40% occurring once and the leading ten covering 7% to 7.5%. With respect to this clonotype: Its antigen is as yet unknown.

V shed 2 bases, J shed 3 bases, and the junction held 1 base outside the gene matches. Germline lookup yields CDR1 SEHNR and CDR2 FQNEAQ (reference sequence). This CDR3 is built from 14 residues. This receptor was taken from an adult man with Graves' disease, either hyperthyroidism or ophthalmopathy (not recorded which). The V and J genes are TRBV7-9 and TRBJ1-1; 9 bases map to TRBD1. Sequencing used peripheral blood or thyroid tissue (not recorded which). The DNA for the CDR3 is TGTGCCAGCAGCTTAAGGACAGGGGACACTGAAGCTTTCTTT. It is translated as CASSLRTGDTEAFF.